A selection of T cell receptor beta chains follows, all from one sample in a study of CXCR3-negative and CXCR3-positive naive CD8 T cells. Each CDR3 protein gets one entry in TCRdb, which reprocessed the 5' RACE reads and gives no DNA. The sample has approximately 66,000 distinct CDR3 sequences. The specimen was naive CXCR3- CD8+ T cells from blood. The receptors originated from a human donor in good health. Some clones in this sample may be carry-over from other donors' samples. Each CDR3 is given with its conserved first and last residue. Fields, in order: V gene, CDR3 length, J gene, CDR3 protein.

V gene: TRBV11-2
CDR3 length: 15
J gene: TRBJ2-7
CDR3 protein: CASEVAGGSSYEQYF

V gene: TRBV6-5
CDR3 length: 13
J gene: TRBJ2-7
CDR3 protein: CASRGRPQDEQYF

V gene: TRBV7-9
CDR3 length: 13
J gene: TRBJ2-5
CDR3 protein: CASSLPGPETQYF

V gene: TRBV5-1
CDR3 length: 16
J gene: TRBJ2-1
CDR3 protein: CASSRPTSGSQDEQFF

V gene: TRBV7-2
CDR3 length: 13
J gene: TRBJ2-7
CDR3 protein: CASSSGTPLEQYF

V gene: TRBV2
CDR3 length: 14
J gene: TRBJ2-2
CDR3 protein: CASRVLGYTGELFF

V gene: TRBV29-1
CDR3 length: 15
J gene: TRBJ1-1
CDR3 protein: CSVEVLDSVFGEAFF

V gene: TRBV28
CDR3 length: 13
J gene: TRBJ1-2
CDR3 protein: CASSLRANYGYTF

V gene: TRBV15
CDR3 length: 17
J gene: TRBJ2-2
CDR3 protein: CATSVRVVGEGSGELFF

V gene: TRBV29-1
CDR3 length: 14
J gene: TRBJ2-3
CDR3 protein: CSGSPRGDADTQYF

V gene: TRBV27
CDR3 length: 18
J gene: TRBJ1-1
CDR3 protein: CASSLPGTGSFLNTEAFF

V gene: TRBV5-4
CDR3 length: 12
J gene: TRBJ2-1
CDR3 protein: CASSSPGNEQFF

V gene: TRBV25-1
CDR3 length: 13
J gene: TRBJ2-7
CDR3 protein: CASSERSGDEQYF

V gene: TRBV21-1
CDR3 length: 17
J gene: TRBJ2-5
CDR3 protein: CASSKALYRGYQETQYF

V gene: TRBV20-1
CDR3 length: 14
J gene: TRBJ2-7
CDR3 protein: CSARHRDRGYEQYF

V gene: TRBV5-1
CDR3 length: 13
J gene: TRBJ1-1
CDR3 protein: CASRQGTNTEAFF

V gene: TRBV5-1
CDR3 length: 13
J gene: TRBJ1-1
CDR3 protein: CASSFTGGPEAFF

V gene: TRBV2
CDR3 length: 14
J gene: TRBJ2-7
CDR3 protein: CARGTSGYSYEQYF

V gene: TRBV20-1
CDR3 length: 12
J gene: TRBJ2-7
CDR3 protein: CSARRADYEQYF

V gene: TRBV29-1
CDR3 length: 15
J gene: TRBJ2-7
CDR3 protein: CSVVIPAGGTYEQYF

V gene: TRBV5-6
CDR3 length: 14
J gene: TRBJ2-5
CDR3 protein: CASSTGLPLETQYF

V gene: TRBV29-1
CDR3 length: 13
J gene: TRBJ2-7
CDR3 protein: CSVSEGGSYEQYF

V gene: TRBV28
CDR3 length: 14
J gene: TRBJ2-1
CDR3 protein: CASSSPRDRNEQFF

V gene: TRBV7-2
CDR3 length: 17
J gene: TRBJ2-1
CDR3 protein: CASSLDGRETLGDEQFF

V gene: TRBV29-1
CDR3 length: 12
J gene: TRBJ2-7
CDR3 protein: CSVDVPGYEQYF

V gene: TRBV20-1
CDR3 length: 15
J gene: TRBJ1-4
CDR3 protein: CSARVEGQGGEKLFF

V gene: TRBV12-3/TRBV12-4
CDR3 length: 13
J gene: TRBJ2-7
CDR3 protein: CASSGGNAYEQYF

V gene: TRBV9
CDR3 length: 15
J gene: TRBJ2-3
CDR3 protein: CASSASGGSTDTQYF

V gene: TRBV27
CDR3 length: 14
J gene: TRBJ2-3
CDR3 protein: CASSLTGGRDTQYF

V gene: TRBV5-1
CDR3 length: 15
J gene: TRBJ2-1
CDR3 protein: CASSGGTSGDNEQFF

V gene: TRBV4-1
CDR3 length: 16
J gene: TRBJ2-1
CDR3 protein: CASSRTSGSVSNEQFF

V gene: TRBV14
CDR3 length: 15
J gene: TRBJ1-1
CDR3 protein: CASSQVIDREPEAFF

V gene: TRBV7-2
CDR3 length: 13
J gene: TRBJ2-7
CDR3 protein: CASGWGNSYEQYF

V gene: TRBV6-2/TRBV6-3
CDR3 length: 21
J gene: TRBJ2-1
CDR3 protein: CASSYPSTSGGQNPIYNEQFF

V gene: TRBV29-1
CDR3 length: 12
J gene: TRBJ1-4
CDR3 protein: CTAGSTNEKLFF

V gene: TRBV12-3/TRBV12-4
CDR3 length: 14
J gene: TRBJ2-7
CDR3 protein: CASSSPLSSYEQYF

V gene: TRBV28
CDR3 length: 16
J gene: TRBJ2-1
CDR3 protein: CASSRGLAGLYNEQFF

V gene: TRBV14
CDR3 length: 16
J gene: TRBJ1-6
CDR3 protein: CASSLSEGARNSPLHF

V gene: TRBV20-1
CDR3 length: 14
J gene: TRBJ2-3
CDR3 protein: CSATTYGQGDTQYF

V gene: TRBV11-2
CDR3 length: 15
J gene: TRBJ1-5
CDR3 protein: CASSLGIGNNQPQHF

V gene: TRBV7-7
CDR3 length: 13
J gene: TRBJ2-7
CDR3 protein: CASSLGDTYEQYF

V gene: TRBV4-3
CDR3 length: 18
J gene: TRBJ2-1
CDR3 protein: CASSAEGLAGSSYNEQFF

V gene: TRBV7-9
CDR3 length: 14
J gene: TRBJ1-2
CDR3 protein: CASSFPGPDYGYTF

V gene: TRBV29-1
CDR3 length: 15
J gene: TRBJ2-2
CDR3 protein: CSATLASGRTGELFF

V gene: TRBV15
CDR3 length: 13
J gene: TRBJ2-1
CDR3 protein: CATSRPPSPEQFF

V gene: TRBV7-2
CDR3 length: 15
J gene: TRBJ2-7
CDR3 protein: CASSLALDLLNEQYF

V gene: TRBV27
CDR3 length: 14
J gene: TRBJ2-7
CDR3 protein: CASSSGGHPYEQYF

V gene: TRBV28
CDR3 length: 11
J gene: TRBJ2-7
CDR3 protein: CASGQGGEQYF

V gene: TRBV11-2
CDR3 length: 14
J gene: TRBJ2-1
CDR3 protein: CASSLGGIYNEQFF

V gene: TRBV5-1
CDR3 length: 16
J gene: TRBJ2-2
CDR3 protein: CASSFLAPGAGGELFF

V gene: TRBV3-1
CDR3 length: 17
J gene: TRBJ2-6
CDR3 protein: CASSQGTSSSGANVLTF

V gene: TRBV29-1
CDR3 length: 12
J gene: TRBJ1-1
CDR3 protein: CSVEIGGTEAFF